The text below deals with one TCR beta chain. The antigen it binds to is not known. The record has no base qualities; no much larger clone is one base away. The record originates from a study of blood T cell repertoires in COVID-19 (dated by TCRdb to the early 2020s). Broadly, across the study: Samples from collaborators originated in the United States, Italy and Spain and spanned both the acute and convalescent phases of COVID-19. The material from the prospective study consisted of cDNA or gDNA derived from T cells, B-cell-depleted T cells, or PBMCs. Subjects who had been exposed to COVID-19, were actively infected with it, or had recovered from it provided the deeply sampled blood TCRbeta repertoires that made up the dataset. The repertoires were released in a freely available public database intended as a resource for research on the immune response to SARS-CoV-2. Samples came from the ongoing ImmuneRACE study (first 160 participants) plus 1,254 subjects from 6 global collaborators. A de-identified subject ID, COVID-19 status, age in years and sex were almost always included in the sample metadata. Where available, HLA class I and class II types were obtained from metadata supplied by the sample provider rather than from assay-based typing. Points the paper makes about the study in general: The amount of clinical and demographic metadata varied by source and participant and was provided uncurated.

The germline V and J ends show losses of 5 bases and 3 bases respectively, and no gene match explains 10 bases of the junction. Via the germline V gene (reference sequence), CDR1 is LNHDA and CDR2 SQIVND. The CDR3 starts with the cysteine, ends with the phenylalanine, and has 17 residues. Only the CDR3 DNA is retained, 51 bases long and in frame from the first base. At one collaborating source in Seattle, patients were enrolled during active infection and were followed longitudinally through the course of disease. The collaborating institutions used their own protocols to collect whole blood in K2EDTA tubes. For TCRbeta analysis, collaborators shipped samples as frozen whole blood, isolated PBMCs, or DNA extracted from either of those sample types. TCRbeta CDR3 regions were amplified from genomic DNA using the immunoSEQ Assay, a bias-controlled multiplex PCR. Turning to the authors' computational methods: The number of nucleated cells in each sample was estimated by amplification of reference gene primers within the assay. To quantify the absolute abundance of each unique TCRbeta CDR3 rearrangement, sequence reads were collapsed and filtered. For each sample, productive Simpson clonality was calculated by taking the square root of Simpson's diversity index across productive rearrangements. TCRdb retrieved this table from immuneACCESS and kept in-frame rearrangements only. Not all clones are present; in checked studies, unresolved V genes account for under half, and no reason is known for the remainder. The V and J calls and the clone size are those of that table, but D and trimming were determined from the DNA. The sample profile shows approximately 75,000 clones; 65% to 90% of them were found once. The ten largest clonotypes hold about 6.9% of the sample.

This chain joins TRBV19 to TRBJ2-1; 10 bases in between match TRBD2. Source material: peripheral blood. This TCR was sampled from a man aged 30-40 years with COVID-19, enrolled during active disease. The CDR3 region: CASSPSSGRGRYNEQFF. DNA sequence: TGTGCCAGTAGTCCTTCTAGCGGGAGAGGACGCTACAATGAGCAGTTCTTC.